This T cell receptor beta chain was captured by sequencing in a study of blood T cell repertoires in COVID-19. About the study: The United States, Italy and Spain supplied acute and convalescent COVID-19 samples. PBMCs, B-cell-depleted T cells, or T cells were the source of the cDNA or gDNA that made up the material.

The CDR3 is 14 residues long. Trimming took off 4 bases at V and 4 bases at J, with 12 bases between the two ends. The germline gives CDR1 SGHDT, CDR2 YYEEEE. Sequencing used immunoSEQ multiplex PCR; TCRdb keeps in-frame clones, though not all of them. This sample has about 14,000 clones, with around nine tenths found just once. The sequence came from a human donor with active COVID-19. The donor label of this sample is uncertain. Material for sequencing was peripheral blood. The V and J genes are TRBV5-6 and TRBJ2-1; perhaps TRBD1 as D (6 bases). In DNA, the CDR3 is TGTGCCAGCAGCCTCGACAGGAGATACAATGAGCAGTTCTTC. It translates to CASSLDRRYNEQFF.